This TCR beta chain appears in the sequencing data of a study of cytomegalovirus exposure and HLA in healthy donors. Findings of the study overall: TCR beta chains numbering 164 were designated cytomegalovirus-associated. In vitro experiments confirmed that three CMV-associated chains were specific for CMV antigens. Presence/absence analysis assumed near-uniform sequencing depth across donors. A previous analysis found most TCR beta V segments productive roughly 87% or roughly 30% of the time.

This clone was counted a few times. Its target is not known. 60 Vbeta and 13 Jbeta primers were used in PCR. The table came from immunoSEQ multiplex PCR; TCRdb's copy has only in-frame clones and leaves some out. There are about 160,000 clones in the sample; about 65% occur only once, and roughly 7.1% lies in the top ten. This CDR3 has 16 amino acids. Unmatched junction bases numbered 2, after V lost 0 bases and J lost 0 bases. Germline V gene lookup returns CDR1 LNHNV and CDR2 YYDKDF (reference sequence). The chain joins TRBV15 to TRBJ2-7; the match to TRBD2 covers 10 bases. The receptor was derived from a man in his forties in good health and CMV-seropositive. Material for sequencing was PBMCs. CDR3 nucleotides: TGTGCCACCAGCAGAGATGTAGCGGGGGGCTCCTACGAGCAGTACTTC. Translating gives CATSRDVAGGSYEQYF. The full variable domain, with the rest looked up from reference TRBV15 and TRBJ2-7, is DAMVIQNPRYQVTQFGKPVTLSCSQTLNHNVMYWYQQKSSQAPKLLFHYYDKDFNNEADTPDNFQSRRPNTSFCFLDIRSPGLGDTAMYLCATSRDVAGGSYEQYFGPGTRLTVT.